This entry features one T cell receptor (beta chain) sequence. This sample is drawn from a study of blood T cell repertoires in COVID-19. Only in-frame clones appear in the TCRdb table, and some are missing; sequencing was by immunoSEQ multiplex PCR. The table lists 150,000 or so clones, approximately 92% of them singletons. V shed 4 bases, J shed 8 bases, and the junction held 8 bases outside the gene matches. Looked up from germline, CDR1 is KGHSH and CDR2 is LQKENI. This CDR3 spans 14 amino acids. This clonotype originated in a man aged 25-40 years with COVID-19, enrolled during active disease. Sequencing was performed on peripheral blood. This chain uses TRBV18 with TRBJ1-2; the match to TRBD1 covers 9 bases. CDR3 bases: TGTGCCAGCTCACTAACAGGGGGCGCAGAAGGCTACACCTTC. Residues: CASSLTGGAEGYTF.